Listed below are T cell receptor beta chains from one sample, sequenced in a study of cytomegalovirus exposure and HLA in healthy donors. Data came from immunoSEQ multiplex PCR; TCRdb stores just in-frame clones and leaves some out. In the table there are 40,000 to 60,000 clones, 72% of which are singletons. Sequenced sample: PBMCs. The receptor source for this set is a woman aged 45-60 years in good health and CMV-seronegative. Each CDR3 is given with its conserved first and last residue. Each record gives: D gene, V gene, clone size, J gene, CDR3 protein, CDR3 DNA. The D gene is left open where the match is weak. Clone sizes are given selectively: once, few, many, or a class where the clone is expanded.

>TRBD1|TRBV7-9|once|TRBJ2-7
CASSRGGQGHEQYF
TGTGCCAGCAGCCGAGGCGGACAGGGTCACGAGCAGTACTTC
>TRBD1|TRBV7-2|once|TRBJ2-5
CASSFGQEETQYF
TGTGCCAGCAGCTTTGGACAGGAAGAGACCCAGTACTTC
>.|TRBV5-8|.|TRBJ1-4
CASSLGGHEKLFF
TGTGCCAGCAGCTTAGGAGGACATGAAAAACTGTTTTTT
>.|TRBV13|.|TRBJ2-5
CASSSSATRETQYF
TGTGCCAGCAGCTCTAGCGCAACCAGGGAGACCCAGTACTTC
>.|TRBV9|.|TRBJ2-3
CASSRRSTDTQYF
TGTGCCAGCAGCAGGAGGAGCACAGATACGCAGTATTTT
>.|TRBV19|.|TRBJ1-1
CATRLGNTEAFF
TGTGCCACGCGGTTAGGAAACACTGAAGCTTTCTTT
>.|TRBV6-5|once|TRBJ2-1
CASSQQRGEQFF
TGTGCCAGCAGTCAACAAAGGGGTGAGCAGTTCTTC
>TRBD1|TRBV6-6|.|TRBJ2-7
CASSYPGQAYEQYF
TGTGCCAGCAGTTACCCGGGACAGGCCTACGAGCAGTACTTC
>.|TRBV30|.|TRBJ1-5
CAWSPGENQPQHF
TGTGCCTGGAGCCCAGGGGAAAATCAGCCCCAGCATTTT
>TRBD1|TRBV5-1|.|TRBJ2-7
CASSPGTGFVREQYF
TGCGCCAGCAGCCCCGGGACAGGGTTTGTCCGCGAGCAGTACTTC
>TRBD2|TRBV27|.|TRBJ2-7
CASSCGLAGCYEQYF
TGTGCCAGCAGTTGTGGACTAGCGGGGTGCTACGAGCAGTACTTC
>TRBD2|TRBV10-3|.|TRBJ2-3
CAISTPGTKDTQYF
TGTGCCATCAGCACACCCGGGACTAAAGATACGCAGTATTTT
>TRBD1|TRBV7-9|.|TRBJ1-1
CASSSGQGLHAFF
TGTGCCAGCAGCTCAGGACAGGGCCTTCATGCTTTCTTT
>.|TRBV27|.|TRBJ2-7
CASSNYYEQYF
TGTGCCAGCAGTAACTACTACGAGCAGTACTTC
>TRBD1|TRBV19|.|TRBJ1-2
CASSSGQDYGYTF
TGTGCCAGTAGCTCGGGACAGGACTATGGCTACACCTTC
>TRBD2|TRBV30|once|TRBJ2-3
CAWSVRAGGYTDTQYF
TGTGCCTGGAGTGTACGGGCGGGGGGGTACACAGATACGCAGTATTTT
>TRBD1|TRBV29-1|.|TRBJ1-4
CSVRSGTGNEKLFF
TGCAGCGTTCGCTCCGGGACAGGGAACGAAAAACTGTTTTTT
>TRBD1|TRBV29-1|few|TRBJ2-7
CSVDDRTGPSYYEQYF
TGCAGCGTCGACGATAGGACAGGGCCATCCTACTACGAGCAGTACTTC
>.|TRBV4-3|.|TRBJ1-6
CASSQDLKGLDSPLHF
TGCGCCAGCAGCCAAGATCTCAAGGGGCTGGATTCACCCCTCCACTTT
>.|TRBV19|.|TRBJ2-7
CASTSTSGEQYF
TGTGCCAGTACTTCTACCAGCGGCGAGCAGTACTTC
>TRBD1|TRBV6-5|many|TRBJ1-5
CASTPHAGGHQPQHF
TGTGCCAGCACCCCCCATGCAGGGGGCCATCAGCCCCAGCATTTT
>TRBD2|TRBV29-1|.|TRBJ2-7
CSVEDRGDSSYEQYF
TGCAGCGTTGAAGATCGGGGGGATAGCTCCTACGAGCAGTACTTC
>TRBD1|TRBV28|.|TRBJ2-3
CASSFGTGHTDTQYF
TGTGCCAGCAGTTTCGGGACAGGCCACACAGATACGCAGTATTTT
>TRBD1|TRBV28|.|TRBJ2-7
CASRAGTGADEQYF
TGTGCCAGCAGAGCCGGGACAGGGGCCGACGAGCAGTACTTC
>.|TRBV19|once|TRBJ2-1
CASSTPQGPGGENEQFF
TGTGCCAGTAGTACGCCACAGGGCCCTGGGGGTGAGAATGAGCAGTTCTTC
>.|TRBV7-2|.|TRBJ2-3
CASSFSSTDTQYF
TGTGCCAGCAGCTTTAGCAGCACAGATACGCAGTATTTT
>.|TRBV7-3|.|TRBJ2-1
CASRAAGDNNEQFF
TGTGCCAGCAGGGCCGCCGGGGACAACAATGAGCAGTTCTTC
>TRBD2|TRBV5-1|few|TRBJ2-7
CASSLDGLAGPYEQYF
TGCGCCAGCAGCTTGGACGGACTAGCGGGACCTTACGAGCAGTACTTC
>.|TRBV7-2|.|TRBJ2-1
CASSQTTRNEQFF
TGTGCCAGCAGTCAGACAACGCGCAATGAGCAGTTCTTC
>TRBD1|TRBV4-3|.|TRBJ2-1
CASSHQTGDNEQFF
TGCGCCAGCAGCCACCAGACAGGGGACAATGAGCAGTTCTTC
>TRBD2|TRBV7-3|.|TRBJ2-1
CASSLEAGSPNEQFF
TGTGCCAGCAGCTTAGAAGCGGGGTCCCCCAATGAGCAGTTCTTC
>.|TRBV6-6|.|TRBJ2-2
CASARIAGELFF
TGTGCCAGCGCCCGTATAGCGGGGGAGCTGTTTTTT
>TRBD1|TRBV6-5|.|TRBJ1-1
CASSRSGGPEAFF
TGTGCCAGCAGTCGTTCAGGGGGCCCTGAAGCTTTCTTT
>.|TRBV19|.|TRBJ1-6
CASRGTQRDSPLHF
TGTGCCAGTAGGGGGACACAGAGGGATTCACCCCTCCACTTT
>.|TRBV7-2|.|TRBJ1-2
CASRSRGDGYTF
TGTGCCAGCAGATCCCGGGGGGATGGCTACACCTTC
>TRBD1|TRBV6-5|.|TRBJ1-2
CASSDTGGYGYTF
TGTGCCAGCAGTGACACAGGGGGCTATGGCTACACCTTC
>.|TRBV28|few|TRBJ2-7
CASSPGTPYKIYEQYF
TGTGCCAGCAGTCCCGGGACACCTTATAAAATCTACGAGCAGTACTTC
>.|TRBV19|.|TRBJ2-1
CASSTRGRYNEQFF
TGTGCCAGTAGTACCCGCGGCAGATACAATGAGCAGTTCTTC
>.|TRBV11-2|.|TRBJ2-2
CASSLAQTPNTGELFF
TGTGCCAGCAGCTTAGCGCAGACTCCGAACACCGGGGAGCTGTTTTTT
>TRBD1|TRBV15|few|TRBJ2-1
CATTRDSSYNEQFF
TGTGCCACCACCAGGGACAGCTCCTACAATGAGCAGTTCTTC
>.|TRBV7-2|.|TRBJ2-5
CASSTPGRAETQYF
TGTGCCAGCAGTACCCCGGGAAGGGCGGAGACCCAGTACTTC